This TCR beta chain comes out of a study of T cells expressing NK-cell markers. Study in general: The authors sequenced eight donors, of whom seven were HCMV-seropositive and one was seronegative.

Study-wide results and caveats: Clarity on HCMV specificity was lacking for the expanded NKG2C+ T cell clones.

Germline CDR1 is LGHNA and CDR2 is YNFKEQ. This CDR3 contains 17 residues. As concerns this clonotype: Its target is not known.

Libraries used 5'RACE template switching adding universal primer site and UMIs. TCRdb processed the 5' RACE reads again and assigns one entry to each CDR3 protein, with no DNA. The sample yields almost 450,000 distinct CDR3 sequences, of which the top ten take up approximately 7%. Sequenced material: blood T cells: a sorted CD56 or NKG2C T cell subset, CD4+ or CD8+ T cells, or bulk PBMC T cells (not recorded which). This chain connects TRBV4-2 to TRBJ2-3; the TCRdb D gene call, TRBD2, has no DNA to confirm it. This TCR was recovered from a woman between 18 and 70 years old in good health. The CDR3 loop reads CASKRSSGSLGPDTQYF.